This TCR beta chain was sequenced for a study of beta chain features in type 1 diabetes. Study-wide results and limits: For patients and controls alike, PCR might favor shorter templates to the same degree. Shorter TCRB CDR3s, moderately but significantly so, marked every one of the four CD4+ subsets in Type 1 diabetes patients.

In regard to this clone: Its target is not known.

The germline CDR1 and CDR2 sequences are SGHRS and YFSETQ. V lost 5 bases and J lost 4, with 15 bases in between. The CDR3 extends over 15 amino acids. Every isolated RNA sample was fully reverse transcribed, so sequencing captured expressed TCRB transcripts. The data were produced by immunoSEQ multiplex PCR, yet TCRdb's version contains in-frame clones alone and is incomplete. This table holds around 250,000 clones, roughly two thirds found once. Sequencing used naive CD4+ T cells from blood. The TCR originated in a man aged 30 to 39 in good health. The rearrangement uses TRBV5-1 and TRBJ1-4; D is ambiguous. The CDR3 DNA follows: TGCGCCAGCAGTCCTCGAGGTCGCCTTAATGAAAAACTGTTTTTT. It translates to CASSPRGRLNEKLFF.